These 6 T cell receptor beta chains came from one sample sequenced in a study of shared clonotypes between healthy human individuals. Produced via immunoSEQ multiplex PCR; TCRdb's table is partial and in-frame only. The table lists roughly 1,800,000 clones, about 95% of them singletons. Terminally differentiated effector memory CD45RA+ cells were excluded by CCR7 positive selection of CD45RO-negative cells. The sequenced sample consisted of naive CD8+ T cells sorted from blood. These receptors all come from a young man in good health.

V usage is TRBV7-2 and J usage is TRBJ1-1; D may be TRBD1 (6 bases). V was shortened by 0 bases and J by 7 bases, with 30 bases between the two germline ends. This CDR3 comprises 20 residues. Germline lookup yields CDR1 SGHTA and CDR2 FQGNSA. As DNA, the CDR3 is TGTGCCAGCAGCTTAGCCCCTACCGGACAGACCGGGTTGGGACAACGTGAAGCTTTCTTT. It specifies CASSLAPTGQTGLGQREAFF.

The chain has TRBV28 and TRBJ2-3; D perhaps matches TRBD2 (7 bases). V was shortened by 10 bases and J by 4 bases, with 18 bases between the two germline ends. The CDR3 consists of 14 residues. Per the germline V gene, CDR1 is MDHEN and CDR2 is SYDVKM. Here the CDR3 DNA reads TGTGCCATTAAGAGGGGGGGAGAGGCAGATACGCAGTATTTT. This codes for CAIKRGGEADTQYF. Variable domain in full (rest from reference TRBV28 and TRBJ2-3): DVKVTQSSRYLVKRTGEKVFLECVQDMDHENMFWYRQDPGLGLRLIYFSYDVKMKEKGDIPEGYSVSREKKERFSLILESASTNQTSMYLCAIKRGGEADTQYFGPGTRLTVL.

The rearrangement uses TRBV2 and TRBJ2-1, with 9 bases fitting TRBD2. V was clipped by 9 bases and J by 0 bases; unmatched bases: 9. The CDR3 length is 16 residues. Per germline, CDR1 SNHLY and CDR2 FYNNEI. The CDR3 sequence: CASMKAGGTSYNEQFF. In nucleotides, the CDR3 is TGTGCCAGTATGAAAGCGGGAGGTACCTCCTACAATGAGCAGTTCTTC.

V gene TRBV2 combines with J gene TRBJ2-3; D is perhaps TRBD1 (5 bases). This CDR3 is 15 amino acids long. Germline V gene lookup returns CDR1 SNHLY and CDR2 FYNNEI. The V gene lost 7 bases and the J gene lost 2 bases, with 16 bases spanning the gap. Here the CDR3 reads CASTKDSFFTDTQYF. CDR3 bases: TGTGCCAGCACCAAAGACAGCTTCTTCACAGATACGCAGTATTTT.

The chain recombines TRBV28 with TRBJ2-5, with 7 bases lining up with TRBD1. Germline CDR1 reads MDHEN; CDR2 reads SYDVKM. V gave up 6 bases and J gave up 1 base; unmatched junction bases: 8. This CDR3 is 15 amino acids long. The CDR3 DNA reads TGTGCCAGCAGAGCCCAGGGGGACACCCAAGAGACCCAGTACTTC. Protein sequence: CASRAQGDTQETQYF. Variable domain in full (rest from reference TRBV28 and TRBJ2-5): DVKVTQSSRYLVKRTGEKVFLECVQDMDHENMFWYRQDPGLGLRLIYFSYDVKMKEKGDIPEGYSVSREKKERFSLILESASTNQTSMYLCASRAQGDTQETQYFGPGTRLLVL.

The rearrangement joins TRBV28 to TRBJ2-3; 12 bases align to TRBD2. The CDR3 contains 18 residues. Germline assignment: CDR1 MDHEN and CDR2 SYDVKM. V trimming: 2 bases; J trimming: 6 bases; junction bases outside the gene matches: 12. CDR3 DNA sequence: TGTGCCAGCAGTTTACCCTTGACTAGCGGGGGCCTTGGGGATACGCAGTATTTT. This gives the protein CASSLPLTSGGLGDTQYF.